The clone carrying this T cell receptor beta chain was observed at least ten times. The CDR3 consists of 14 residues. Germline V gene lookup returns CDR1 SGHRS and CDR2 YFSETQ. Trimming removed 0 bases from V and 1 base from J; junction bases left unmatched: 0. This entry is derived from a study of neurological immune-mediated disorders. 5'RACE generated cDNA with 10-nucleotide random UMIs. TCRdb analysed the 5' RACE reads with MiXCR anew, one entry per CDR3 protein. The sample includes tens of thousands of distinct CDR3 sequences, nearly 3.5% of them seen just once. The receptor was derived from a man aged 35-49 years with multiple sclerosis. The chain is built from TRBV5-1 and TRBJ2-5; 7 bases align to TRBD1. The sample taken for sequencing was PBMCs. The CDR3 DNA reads TGCGCCAGCAGCTTGGGGGACAGCCAAGAGACCCAGTACTTC. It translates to CASSLGDSQETQYF.